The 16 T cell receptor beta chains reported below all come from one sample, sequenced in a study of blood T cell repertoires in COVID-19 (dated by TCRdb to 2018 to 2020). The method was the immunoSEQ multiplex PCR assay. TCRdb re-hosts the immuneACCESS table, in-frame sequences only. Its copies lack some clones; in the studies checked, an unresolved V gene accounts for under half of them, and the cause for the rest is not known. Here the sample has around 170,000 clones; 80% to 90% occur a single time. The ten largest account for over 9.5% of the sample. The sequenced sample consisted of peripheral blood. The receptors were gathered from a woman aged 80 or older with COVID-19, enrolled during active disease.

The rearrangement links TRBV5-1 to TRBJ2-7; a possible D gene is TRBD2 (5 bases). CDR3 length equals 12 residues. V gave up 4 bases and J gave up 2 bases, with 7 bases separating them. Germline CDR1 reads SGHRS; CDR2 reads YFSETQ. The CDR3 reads CASSGSAYEQYF. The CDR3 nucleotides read TGCGCCAGCAGCGGGAGTGCCTACGAGCAGTACTTC.

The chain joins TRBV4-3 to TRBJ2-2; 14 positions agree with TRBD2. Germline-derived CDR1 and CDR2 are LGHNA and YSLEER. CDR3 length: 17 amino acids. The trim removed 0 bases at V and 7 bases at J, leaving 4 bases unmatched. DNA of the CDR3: TGCGCCAGCAGCCAAGAGGGACTAGCGGGGGAAAACGGGGAGCTGTTTTTT. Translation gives CASSQEGLAGENGELFF.

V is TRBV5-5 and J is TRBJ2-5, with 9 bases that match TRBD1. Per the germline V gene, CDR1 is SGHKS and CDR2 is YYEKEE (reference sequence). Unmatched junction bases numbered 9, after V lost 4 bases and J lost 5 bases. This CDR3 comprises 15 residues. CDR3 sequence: CASSPSTGGVETQYF. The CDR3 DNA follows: TGTGCCAGCAGCCCCTCGACAGGGGGGGTGGAGACCCAGTACTTC.

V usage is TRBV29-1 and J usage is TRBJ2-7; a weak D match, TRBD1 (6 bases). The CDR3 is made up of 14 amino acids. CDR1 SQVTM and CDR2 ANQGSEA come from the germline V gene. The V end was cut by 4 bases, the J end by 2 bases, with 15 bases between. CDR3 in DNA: TGCAGCGTTGTAGAGGACAGAAACGCCTACGAGCAGTACTTC. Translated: CSVVEDRNAYEQYF.

CDR3 bases: TGTGCCAGCTCACCAGACTCAACAGATACGCAGTATTTT. Translating it yields CASSPDSTDTQYF. The V and J genes are TRBV18 and TRBJ2-3; D is unresolved. This CDR3 comprises 13 residues. Per the germline V gene, CDR1 is KGHSH and CDR2 is LQKENI. Between the trimmed V and J ends, which lost 2 bases and 3 bases, there was a span of 6 bases.

The CDR3 spells CASSLQDNSQETQYF. The CDR3 bases are TGCGCCAGCAGCTTGCAGGATAACAGCCAAGAGACCCAGTACTTC. This chain joins TRBV5-1 and TRBJ2-5; the D is unclear. CDR1 is SGHRS and CDR2 is YFSETQ in the germline V gene. The CDR3 totals 15 residues. Trimming took off 1 base at V and 1 base at J, with 11 bases between the two ends.

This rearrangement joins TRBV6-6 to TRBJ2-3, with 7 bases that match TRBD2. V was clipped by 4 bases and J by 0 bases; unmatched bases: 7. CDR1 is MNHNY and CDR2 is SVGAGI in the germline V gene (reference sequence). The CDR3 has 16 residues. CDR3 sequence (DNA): TGTGCCAGCAGTTCCCTCCGGGAGGCGAGCACAGATACGCAGTATTTT. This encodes CASSSLREASTDTQYF.

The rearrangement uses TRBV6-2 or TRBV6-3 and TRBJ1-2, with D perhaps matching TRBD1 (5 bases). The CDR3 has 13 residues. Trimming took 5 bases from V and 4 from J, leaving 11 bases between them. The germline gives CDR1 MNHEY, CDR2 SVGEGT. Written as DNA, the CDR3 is TGTGCCAGCAGTCGTTCTGGGGCCTATGGCTACACCTTC. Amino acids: CASSRSGAYGYTF.

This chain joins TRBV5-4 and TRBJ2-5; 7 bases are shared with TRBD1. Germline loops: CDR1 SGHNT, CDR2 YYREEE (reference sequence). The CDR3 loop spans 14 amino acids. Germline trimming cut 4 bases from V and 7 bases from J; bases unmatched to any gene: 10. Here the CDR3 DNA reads TGTGCCAGCAGCCCAAGGGACAGCCCGCTGACCCAGTACTTC. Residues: CASSPRDSPLTQYF.

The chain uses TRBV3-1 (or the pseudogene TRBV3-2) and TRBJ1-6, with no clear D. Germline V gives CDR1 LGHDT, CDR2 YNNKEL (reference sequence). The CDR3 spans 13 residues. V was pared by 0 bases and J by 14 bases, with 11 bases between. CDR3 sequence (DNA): TGTGCCAGCAGCCAAGATTGGAAGGGAGCCCTCCACTTT. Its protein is CASSQDWKGALHF.

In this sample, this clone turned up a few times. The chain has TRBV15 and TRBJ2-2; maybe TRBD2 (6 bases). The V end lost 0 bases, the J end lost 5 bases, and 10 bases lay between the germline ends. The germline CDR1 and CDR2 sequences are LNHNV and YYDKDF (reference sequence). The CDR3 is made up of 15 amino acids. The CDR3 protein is CATSREVGGTGELFF. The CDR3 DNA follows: TGTGCCACCAGCAGAGAAGTCGGAGGGACCGGGGAGCTGTTTTTT.

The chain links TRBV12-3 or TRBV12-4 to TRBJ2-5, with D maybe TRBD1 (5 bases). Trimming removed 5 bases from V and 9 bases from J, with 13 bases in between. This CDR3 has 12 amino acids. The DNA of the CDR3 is TGTGCCAGCAGTCCAGGGCCCGCCTCCCAGTACTTC. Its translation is CASSPGPASQYF.

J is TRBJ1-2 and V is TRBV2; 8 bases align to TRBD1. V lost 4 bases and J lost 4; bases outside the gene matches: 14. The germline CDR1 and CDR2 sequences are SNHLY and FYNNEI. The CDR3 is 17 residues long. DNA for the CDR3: TGTGCCAGCAGTGGAGCTGGGCGTGGACAGGGAAGCTATGGCTACACCTTC. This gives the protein CASSGAGRGQGSYGYTF. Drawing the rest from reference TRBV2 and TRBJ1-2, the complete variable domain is EPEVTQTPSHQVTQMGQEVILRCVPISNHLYFYWYRQILGQKVEFLVSFYNNEISEKSEIFDDQFSVERPDGSNFTLKIRSTKLEDSAMYFCASSGAGRGQGSYGYTFGSGTRLTVV.

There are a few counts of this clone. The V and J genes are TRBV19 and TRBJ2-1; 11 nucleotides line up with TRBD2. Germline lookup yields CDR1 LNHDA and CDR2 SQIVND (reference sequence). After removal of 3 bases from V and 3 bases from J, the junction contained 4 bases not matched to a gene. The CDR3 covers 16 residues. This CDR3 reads CASSITLAGGYNEQFF. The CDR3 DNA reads TGTGCCAGTAGTATTACCCTAGCGGGAGGCTACAATGAGCAGTTCTTC.

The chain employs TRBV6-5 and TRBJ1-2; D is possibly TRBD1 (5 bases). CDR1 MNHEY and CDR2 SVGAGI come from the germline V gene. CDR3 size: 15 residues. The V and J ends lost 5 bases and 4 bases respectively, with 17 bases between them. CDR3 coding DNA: TGTGCCAGCAGTCCACAAAGGGAGGGACTCTATGGCTACACCTTC. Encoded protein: CASSPQREGLYGYTF.

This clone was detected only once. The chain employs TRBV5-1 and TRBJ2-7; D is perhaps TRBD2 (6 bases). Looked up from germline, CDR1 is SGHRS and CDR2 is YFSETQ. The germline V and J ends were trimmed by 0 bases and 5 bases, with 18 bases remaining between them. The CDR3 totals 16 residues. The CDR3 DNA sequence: TGCGCCAGCAGCTTGGTTGGGCGGAGGGAGTTCAACGAGCAGTACTTC. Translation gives CASSLVGRREFNEQYF.